This TCR beta chain was sequenced in a study of T cells after yellow fever vaccination. Study-wide results and limits: FACS-sorted repertoires might harbor abundant contaminating clonotypes from the bulk population.

Germline assignment: CDR1 LGHNA and CDR2 YSLEER. V shed 2 bases and J shed 1 base, with 11 bases lying between them. The CDR3 length is 15 residues. Notes on this clonotype: Its cognate antigen is unknown.

Production of TCR cDNA was by 5'RACE template switching, which also added a universal primer site and UMIs. TCRdb re-called the 5' RACE reads through MiXCR, storing one row per CDR3 protein. The data contain 300,000 to 450,000 distinct CDR3 sequences, about 8.3% of them singletons. The V gene is TRBV4-3, the J gene TRBJ1-1; a possible D gene is TRBD1 (5 bases). This specimen was PBMCs, taken roughly 47 days after the first yellow fever vaccination. The origin of this receptor is a man younger than 35 who received the YFV17D yellow fever vaccine. The CDR3 nucleotides are TGCGCCAGCAGCCAATCGGGACGGCAGAACACTGAAGCTTTCTTT. Translated: CASSQSGRQNTEAFF.